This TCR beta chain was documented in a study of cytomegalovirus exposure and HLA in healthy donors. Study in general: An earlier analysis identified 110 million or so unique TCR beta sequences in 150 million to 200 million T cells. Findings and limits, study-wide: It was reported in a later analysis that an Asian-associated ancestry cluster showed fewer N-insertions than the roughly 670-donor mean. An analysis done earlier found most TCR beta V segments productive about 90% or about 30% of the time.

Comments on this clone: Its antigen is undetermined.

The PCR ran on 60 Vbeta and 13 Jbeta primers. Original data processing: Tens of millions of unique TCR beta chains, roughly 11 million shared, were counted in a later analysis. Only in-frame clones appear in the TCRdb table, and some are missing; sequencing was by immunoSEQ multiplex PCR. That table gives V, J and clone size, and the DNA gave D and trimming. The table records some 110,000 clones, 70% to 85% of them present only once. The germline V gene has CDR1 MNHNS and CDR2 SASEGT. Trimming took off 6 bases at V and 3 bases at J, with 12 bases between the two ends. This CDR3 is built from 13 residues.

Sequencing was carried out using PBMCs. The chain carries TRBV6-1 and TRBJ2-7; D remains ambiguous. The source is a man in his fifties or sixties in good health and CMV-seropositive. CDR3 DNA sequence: TGTGCCAGCAGAGACCCGCCTAGCTACGAGCAGTACTTC. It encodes CASRDPPSYEQYF.